The TCR beta chain described here comes from a study of OX40 agonist ivuxolimab in advanced cancers. V lost 4 bases and J 3 bases, leaving 9 bases between the germline ends. The CDR3 has 13 residues. CDR1 and CDR2 from the germline V gene are MNHEY and SMNVEV (reference sequence). Assay used: immunoSEQ multiplex PCR; TCRdb lists only in-frame clones, some missing. The repertoire includes 75,000 to 80,000 clones, 87% of them detected once, and about 0.57% sits in the top ten. Specimen: CD4+ or CD8+ T cells sorted from blood, collected in a trial of the OX40 agonist ivuxolimab. The sequence came from an adult with an advanced solid tumor such as melanoma, head and neck, liver or kidney cancer. The chain has TRBV27 and TRBJ1-2; unclear D gene. In DNA, the CDR3 is TGTGCCAGCAGTTCGACGGCGCACTATGGCTACACCTTC. It translates to CASSSTAHYGYTF.